The following is a TCR beta chain sequence with its context. The sample originates from a study of T cells expressing NK-cell markers. Study-wide context: Repertoire data for TCR beta were derived from sorted T cells (CD3+CD56+NKG2C+, CD3+CD56+NKG2C- and CD3+CD56-NKG2C+).

TCR beta libraries carry UMIs added by 5'RACE template switching. TCRdb reprocessed the 5' RACE reads and stores each CDR3 protein as one record, lacking DNA. The listing contains hundreds of thousands of distinct CDR3 sequences. Germline CDR1 is MDHEN and CDR2 is SYDVKM. The CDR3 runs to 13 residues. V and J are TRBV28 and TRBJ2-3; TCRdb's D call, TRBD1, is unchecked because there is no DNA. This clonotype was sampled from a woman aged 18 to 69 in good health. The sample consisted of blood T cells: a sorted CD56 or NKG2C T cell subset, CD4+ or CD8+ T cells, or bulk PBMC T cells (not recorded which). The CDR3 sequence: CASAGVMADTQYF.